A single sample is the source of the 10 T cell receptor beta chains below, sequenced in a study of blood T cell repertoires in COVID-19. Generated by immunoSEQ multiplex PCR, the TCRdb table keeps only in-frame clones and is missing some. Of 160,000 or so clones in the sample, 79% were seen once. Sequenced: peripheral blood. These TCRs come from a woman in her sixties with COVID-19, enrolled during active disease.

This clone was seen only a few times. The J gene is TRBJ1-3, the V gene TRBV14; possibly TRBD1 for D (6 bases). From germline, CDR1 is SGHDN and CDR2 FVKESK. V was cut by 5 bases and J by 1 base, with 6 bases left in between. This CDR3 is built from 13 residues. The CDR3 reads CASSTGSGNTIYF. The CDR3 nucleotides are TGTGCCAGCAGCACAGGGTCTGGAAACACCATATATTTT.

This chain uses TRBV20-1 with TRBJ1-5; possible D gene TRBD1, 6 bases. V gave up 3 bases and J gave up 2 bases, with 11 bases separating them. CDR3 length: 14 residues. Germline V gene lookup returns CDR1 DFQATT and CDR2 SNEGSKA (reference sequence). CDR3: CSASQGTGNQPQHF. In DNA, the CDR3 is TGCAGTGCTAGTCAGGGGACGGGCAATCAGCCCCAGCATTTT.

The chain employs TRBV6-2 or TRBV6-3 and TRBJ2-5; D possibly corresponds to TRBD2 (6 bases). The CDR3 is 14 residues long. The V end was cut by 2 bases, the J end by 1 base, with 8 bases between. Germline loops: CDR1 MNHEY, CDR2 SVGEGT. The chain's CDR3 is CASSYTRGQETQYF. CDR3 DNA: TGTGCCAGCAGTTACACGCGGGGCCAAGAGACCCAGTACTTC.

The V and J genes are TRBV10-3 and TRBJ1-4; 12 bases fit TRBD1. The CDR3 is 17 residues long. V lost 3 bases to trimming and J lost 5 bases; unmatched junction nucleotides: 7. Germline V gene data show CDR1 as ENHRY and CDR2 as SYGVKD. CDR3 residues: CAISERGTGGGNEKLFF. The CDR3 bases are TGTGCCATCAGTGAACGAGGGACAGGGGGCGGGAATGAAAAACTGTTTTTT.

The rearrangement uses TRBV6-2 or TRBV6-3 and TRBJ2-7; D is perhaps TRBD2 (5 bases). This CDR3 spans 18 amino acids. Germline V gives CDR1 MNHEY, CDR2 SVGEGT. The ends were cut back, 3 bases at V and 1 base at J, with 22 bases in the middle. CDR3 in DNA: TGTGCCAGCAGTTATCGGGGTCCTCTGTTATGGGTTTCCTACGAGCAGTACTTC. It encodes CASSYRGPLLWVSYEQYF.

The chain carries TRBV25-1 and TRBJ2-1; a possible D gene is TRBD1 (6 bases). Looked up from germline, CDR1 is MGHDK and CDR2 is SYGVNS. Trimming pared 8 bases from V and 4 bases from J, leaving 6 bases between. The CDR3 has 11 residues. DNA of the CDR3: TGTGCCAGCGGACAGTACAATGAGCAGTTCTTC. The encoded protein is CASGQYNEQFF.

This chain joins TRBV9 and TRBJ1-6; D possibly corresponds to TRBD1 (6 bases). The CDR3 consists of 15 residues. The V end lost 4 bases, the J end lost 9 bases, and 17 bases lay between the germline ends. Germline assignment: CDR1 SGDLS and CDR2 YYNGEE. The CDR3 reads CASSPRTAFVSPLHF. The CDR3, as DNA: TGTGCCAGCAGCCCGAGGACAGCCTTTGTTTCACCCCTCCACTTT.

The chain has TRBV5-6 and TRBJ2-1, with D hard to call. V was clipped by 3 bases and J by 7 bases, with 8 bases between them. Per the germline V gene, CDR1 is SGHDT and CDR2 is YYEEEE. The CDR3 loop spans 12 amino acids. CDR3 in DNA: TGTGCCAGCAGCTGGCGGAGAAATGAGCAGTTCTTC. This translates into CASSWRRNEQFF.

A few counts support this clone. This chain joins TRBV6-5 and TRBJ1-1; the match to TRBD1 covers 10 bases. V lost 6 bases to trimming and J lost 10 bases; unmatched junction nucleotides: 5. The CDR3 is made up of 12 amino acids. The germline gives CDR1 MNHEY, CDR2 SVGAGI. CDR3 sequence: CASRTTGGRAFF. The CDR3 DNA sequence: TGTGCCAGCAGGACGACAGGGGGCAGAGCTTTCTTT.

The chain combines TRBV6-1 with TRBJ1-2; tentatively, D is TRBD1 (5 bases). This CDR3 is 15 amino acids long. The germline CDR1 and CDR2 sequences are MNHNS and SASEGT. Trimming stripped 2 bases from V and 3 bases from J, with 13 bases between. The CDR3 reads CASSESWGGDYGYTF. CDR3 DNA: TGTGCCAGCAGTGAAAGTTGGGGCGGCGACTATGGCTACACCTTC.